The 28 T cell receptor beta chains listed next were all sequenced from one sample in a study of shared clonotypes between healthy human individuals. The repertoire was sequenced with immunoSEQ multiplex PCR; TCRdb's copy has only in-frame clones and lacks some. This sample yields about 2.3 million clones, of which over 90% are seen a single time; around 0.4% belongs to the top ten. Sequencing input: naive CD4+ T cells from PBMCs. Described subset: CD45RA+ positively selected. Receptors were obtained from a man between 18 and 29 years old in good health. Some clones in this sample may be carry-over from other donors' samples.

The chain recombines TRBV28 with TRBJ2-3; 8 bases are a match to TRBD1. This CDR3 has 15 residues. Germline assignment: CDR1 MDHEN and CDR2 SYDVKM. The ends lost 6 bases at V and 5 bases at J; junction bases unmatched: 10. CDR3 bases: TGTGCCAGCAGACGACGAAATACAGGGGGAGATACGCAGTATTTT. Protein sequence: CASRRRNTGGDTQYF.

The chain carries TRBV28 and TRBJ2-1, with 13 bases matching TRBD2. The V and J ends lost 8 bases and 1 base, in that order; junction bases with no gene match: 11. This CDR3 is built from 18 residues. Germline CDR1 reads MDHEN; CDR2 reads SYDVKM. CDR3 nucleotides: TGTGCCAGCGGCGGAGTGGGGGGACTAGCGGGATCCTACAATGAGCAGTTCTTC. Translated: CASGGVGGLAGSYNEQFF.

This chain joins TRBV6-5 and TRBJ1-5, with no clear D. The length of the CDR3 is 11 residues. Germline values: CDR1 MNHEY, CDR2 SVGAGI. V dropped 5 bases and J dropped 7 bases, with 6 bases sitting between them. CDR3 residues: CASSEYQPQHF. For the CDR3, the DNA is TGTGCCAGCAGTGAATACCAGCCCCAGCATTTT.

The chain employs TRBV28 and TRBJ2-2, with D uncertain. Trimming took off 2 bases at V and 0 bases at J, with 16 bases between the two ends. This CDR3 contains 18 residues. The V gene's germline CDR1 is MDHEN and CDR2 SYDVKM. CDR3 bases: TGTGCCAGCAGTTTAGGGTGGCTCCTGGCAGCGAACACCGGGGAGCTGTTTTTT. It encodes CASSLGWLLAANTGELFF.

CDR3 protein: CASSLRSGDRNEQFF. CDR3 DNA: TGTGCCAGCAGCTTAAGAAGCGGGGATCGAAATGAGCAGTTCTTC. The chain employs TRBV11-3 and TRBJ2-1, with 7 bases that match TRBD2. CDR3 length equals 15 residues. V lost 2 bases and J lost 7; bases outside the gene matches: 8. Germline V CDR1 and CDR2: SGHNT, YENEEA.

V usage is TRBV28 and J usage is TRBJ2-7, with 8 bases matching TRBD1. Trimming at V came to 6 bases and at J to 6 bases, leaving 10 bases not matched to a gene. CDR3 length: 14 amino acids. Germline lookup yields CDR1 MDHEN and CDR2 SYDVKM. This chain's CDR3 is CASRFGQGTFEQYF. In DNA form, the CDR3 reads TGTGCCAGCAGGTTTGGACAGGGTACGTTCGAGCAGTACTTC.

This chain uses TRBV2 with TRBJ2-1; 7 bases map to TRBD1. J gave up 7 bases and V 0 bases, and 3 bases lay outside the gene matches. This CDR3 spans 14 amino acids. Germline CDR1 and CDR2: SNHLY and FYNNEI. For the CDR3, the DNA is TGTGCCAGCAGTGAAGCGGCACAGGGGAATGAGCAGTTCTTC. This translates into CASSEAAQGNEQFF.

The rearrangement links TRBV7-2 to TRBJ1-2; 8 nucleotides align to TRBD1. Germline V gene lookup returns CDR1 SGHTA and CDR2 FQGNSA. V lost 1 base, J lost 5 bases, and 15 bases stayed unmatched. This CDR3 contains 18 residues. CDR3 loop: CASSLEGRGRPAAYGYTF. The CDR3 bases are TGTGCCAGCAGCTTAGAGGGCAGGGGGCGACCAGCGGCGTATGGCTACACCTTC.

This chain uses TRBV5-8 with TRBJ1-2, with D unresolved. Trimming left V 1 base short and J 0 bases short, with 10 bases between. CDR1 is SGHTS and CDR2 is YDEGEE in the germline V gene. This CDR3 spans 15 amino acids. In nucleotides, the CDR3 is TGTGCCAGCAGCTTGTCGACTGCTCCTAACTATGGCTACACCTTC. The encoded protein is CASSLSTAPNYGYTF.

Details on this clone: This same CDR3 is encoded by further DNA sequences in the sample. The chain combines TRBV7-3 with TRBJ2-1; 9 nucleotides agree with TRBD2. The CDR3 runs to 15 residues. The J segment lost 4 bases and the V segment lost 5 bases, leaving 6 bases of the junction unmatched. Per the germline V gene, CDR1 is SGHTA and CDR2 is FQGTGA. The CDR3 here is CASSQTSGLYNEQFF. The CDR3 nucleotides are TGTGCCAGCAGCCAGACTAGCGGACTTTACAATGAGCAGTTCTTC.

V usage is TRBV30 and J usage is TRBJ1-6, with TRBD1 identical over 7 bases. Trimming took 2 bases from V and 0 from J; bases not matched to a gene: 7. This CDR3 spans 17 amino acids. Germline V CDR1 and CDR2: GTSNPN, SVGIG (reference sequence). The CDR3 DNA reads TGTGCCTGGAGTTTGGGGACAGCGAGCTCCTATAATTCACCCCTCCACTTT. Its protein product is CAWSLGTASSYNSPLHF.

The chain is built from TRBV7-2 and TRBJ2-5, with D perhaps matching TRBD1 (5 bases). Germline V CDR1 and CDR2: SGHTA, FQGNSA. CDR3 size: 14 residues. V lost 7 bases, J lost 4 bases, and 16 bases lay in between. The CDR3 loop reads CASTRRGRRETQYF. The CDR3 coding sequence is TGTGCCAGCACAAGAAGGGGCCGTCGAGAGACCCAGTACTTC. The entire variable domain, with the rest obtained from reference TRBV7-2 and TRBJ2-5, is as follows: GAGVSQSPSNKVTEKGKDVELRCDPISGHTALYWYRQSLGQGLEFLIYFQGNSAPDKSGLPSDRFSAERTGGSVSTLTIQRTQQEDSAVYLCASTRRGRRETQYFGPGTRLLVL.

The gene calls are TRBV7-9 and TRBJ2-3, with 8 positions matching TRBD2. CDR1 is SEHNR, CDR2 FQNEAQ, per germline (reference sequence). Trimming at V came to 1 base and at J to 8 bases, leaving 2 bases not matched to a gene. The CDR3 covers 13 residues. The CDR3 sequence: CASSLDSGATQYF. For the CDR3, the DNA is TGTGCCAGCAGCTTAGATAGCGGGGCTACGCAGTATTTT. Full variable domain (missing parts from reference TRBV7-9 and TRBJ2-3): DTGVSQNPRHKITKRGQNVTFRCDPISEHNRLYWYRQTLGQGPEFLTYFQNEAQLEKSRLLSDRFSAERPKGSFSTLEIQRTEQGDSAMYLCASSLDSGATQYFGPGTRLTVL.

This chain links TRBV19 with TRBJ2-1, with TRBD2 identical over 12 bases. Germline lookup yields CDR1 LNHDA and CDR2 SQIVND (reference sequence). V gave up 8 bases and J gave up 10 bases; unmatched junction bases: 6. CDR3 length: 13 amino acids. DNA of the CDR3: TGTGCCAGTCAACTAGCGGGAGGAGACGAGCAGTTCTTC. Its translation: CASQLAGGDEQFF. Filled out from reference TRBV19 and TRBJ2-1, the complete variable domain reads DGGITQSPKYLFRKEGQNVTLSCEQNLNHDAMYWYRQDPGQGLRLIYYSQIVNDFQKGDIAEGYSVSREKKESFPLTVTSAQKNPTAFYLCASQLAGGDEQFFGPGTRLTVL.

The chain links TRBV7-9 to TRBJ2-5; perhaps TRBD2 as D (5 bases). V lost 0 bases and J lost 1, with 9 bases in between. CDR1 is SEHNR and CDR2 is FQNEAQ in the germline V gene (reference sequence). CDR3 length equals 15 residues. The CDR3 is CASSLAGVTQETQYF. CDR3 bases: TGTGCCAGCAGCTTAGCGGGAGTAACCCAAGAGACCCAGTACTTC.

The chain couples TRBV4-2 to TRBJ2-1; 7 positions match TRBD2. This CDR3 is 19 amino acids long. Trimming removed 4 bases from V and 0 bases from J; junction bases left unmatched: 15. CDR1 is LGHNA, CDR2 YNFKEQ, per germline. CDR3 protein: CASSPEGLGGTSSYNEQFF. CDR3 DNA sequence: TGTGCCAGCAGCCCCGAGGGATTGGGAGGGACCAGCTCCTACAATGAGCAGTTCTTC.

The chain uses TRBV4-2 and TRBJ2-3; 9 bases fit TRBD2. Trimming took 1 base from V and 4 from J; bases not matched to a gene: 12. CDR1 and CDR2 (germline): LGHNA, YNFKEQ. CDR3 size: 18 residues. CDR3 region: CASSQVAGGPERADTQYF. The CDR3 nucleotides read TGTGCCAGCAGCCAAGTTGCGGGAGGGCCAGAGAGGGCAGATACGCAGTATTTT.

The chain employs TRBV9 and TRBJ2-3; a possible D gene is TRBD2 (5 bases). Between the trimmed V and J ends, which lost 4 bases and 7 bases, there was a span of 13 bases. The CDR3 length is 13 residues. Germline V gene data show CDR1 as SGDLS and CDR2 as YYNGEE. DNA for the CDR3: TGTGCCAGCAGCACCCTCAGGAGGAATACGCAGTATTTT. Protein product: CASSTLRRNTQYF.

V gene TRBV5-4 combines with J gene TRBJ2-7; D tentatively fits TRBD1 or TRBD2 (5 bases each). Trimming pared 4 bases from V and 6 bases from J, leaving 20 bases between. CDR3 length: 15 amino acids. Germline loops: CDR1 SGHNT, CDR2 YYREEE (reference sequence). Written as DNA, the CDR3 is TGTGCCAGCAGCGAAGGGGACCCCCTGGGGCTCGAGCAGTACTTC. It translates to CASSEGDPLGLEQYF.

Details on this clone: The same CDR3 is also encoded by other DNA sequences in this sample. The chain links TRBV18 to TRBJ1-3, with a tentative D call TRBD1 (6 bases). The germline CDR1 and CDR2 sequences are KGHSH and LQKENI. The V end was cut by 1 base, the J end by 1 base, with 8 bases between. CDR3 length: 15 residues. CDR3 nucleotide sequence: TGTGCCAGCTCACCACGGCAGGGGTCTGGAAACACCATATATTTT. This translates into CASSPRQGSGNTIYF.

The V gene is TRBV19, the J gene TRBJ1-1; D might be TRBD1 (6 bases). The V gene lost 3 bases and the J gene lost 4 bases, with 12 bases spanning the gap. The CDR3 is made up of 14 amino acids. Germline V lookup: CDR1 LNHDA, CDR2 SQIVND (reference sequence). CDR3 sequence reads: CASSMGGQGTEAFF. CDR3 nucleotide sequence: TGTGCCAGTAGTATGGGGGGGCAGGGCACTGAAGCTTTCTTT.

On this clone itself: No DNA is shown, since the ends of the CDR3 on it are uncertain; the CDR3 is the one TCRdb lists. The CDR3 region is CASSSSTSGGYEQYF. The gene calls are TRBV28 and TRBJ2-7; TRBD2 reflects the table's D call only, with no check against the DNA. Germline V gene data show CDR1 as MDHEN and CDR2 as SYDVKM. The CDR3 is 15 amino acids in total, end residues counted.

The chain recombines TRBV6-5 with TRBJ1-2; D gene uncertain. The V gene's germline CDR1 is MNHEY and CDR2 SVGAGI. The CDR3 contains 14 residues. V gave up 1 base and J gave up 4 bases, with 10 bases separating them. The CDR3 spells CASSYLGPPYGYTF. DNA of the CDR3: TGTGCCAGCAGTTACTTGGGTCCGCCCTATGGCTACACCTTC.

This chain links TRBV7-6 with TRBJ1-5; D is unresolved. Germline V gene lookup returns CDR1 SGHVS and CDR2 FNYEAQ. Trimming stripped 4 bases from V and 0 bases from J, with 10 bases between. The length of the CDR3 is 15 residues. The CDR3 here is CASSSDPSSNQPQHF. CDR3 nucleotides: TGTGCCAGCAGCTCGGACCCTAGTAGCAATCAGCCCCAGCATTTT.

The V and J genes are TRBV4-2 and TRBJ1-2, with no clear D. V lost 0 bases and J 6 bases, leaving 17 bases between the germline ends. The CDR3 contains 16 residues. Germline V lookup: CDR1 LGHNA, CDR2 YNFKEQ. Written as DNA, the CDR3 is TGTGCCAGCAGCCAAGATGAAGGTCTGGTGTGGGATGGCTACACCTTC. It specifies CASSQDEGLVWDGYTF.

DNA for the CDR3: TGTGCCAGCAGCCCCGAAGCTAATTCACCCCTCCACTTT. As protein: CASSPEANSPLHF. V is TRBV9 and J is TRBJ1-6; D ambiguous. CDR1 and CDR2 from the germline V gene are SGDLS and YYNGEE. The CDR3 spans 13 residues. The V gene lost 4 bases and the J gene lost 6 bases, with 8 bases spanning the gap.

The chain joins TRBV28 to TRBJ1-1, with 10 bases that match TRBD1. The trim removed 4 bases at V and 5 bases at J, leaving 7 bases unmatched. From germline, CDR1 is MDHEN and CDR2 SYDVKM. This CDR3 comprises 15 residues. The CDR3 DNA sequence: TGTGCCAGCAGTTACCTGCGGACAGGGGGTACTGAAGCTTTCTTT. It translates to CASSYLRTGGTEAFF.

The chain carries TRBV7-8 and TRBJ1-1, with D tentatively TRBD1 (6 bases). Looked up from germline, CDR1 is SGHVS and CDR2 is FQNEAQ. With 1 base removed from V and 1 base from J, the gap between germline ends came to 10 bases. The CDR3 is 15 amino acids. The CDR3 region is CASSLVQGKNTEAFF. DNA of the CDR3: TGTGCCAGCAGCTTAGTCCAGGGGAAGAACACTGAAGCTTTCTTT.